At least ten counts were recorded for the clone carrying this T cell receptor (beta chain). The sample belongs to a study of CD8+CD57+ T cells in acquired aplastic anemia. CDR3 and TCR beta VDJ profiling relied on genomic DNA as the template. TCRdb reprocessed the reads via MiXCR and lists one record per CDR3 protein. Of 200,000 to 250,000 distinct CDR3 sequences in the sample, under 65% are singletons; the top ten hold about 29%. The V gene lost 2 bases and the J gene lost 3 bases, with 8 bases spanning the gap. CDR1 and CDR2 (germline): SGHTA, FQGNSA. The CDR3 consists of 14 residues. The origin of this receptor is a human donor in good health. Sequenced sample: sorted CD4+, CD8+, or CD8+CD57+ T cells (not recorded which) from PBMCs. The chain recombines TRBV7-2 with TRBJ1-5; no definite D call. The CDR3 DNA follows: TGTGCCAGCAGCTTATTGTTAAACAATCAGCCCCAGCATTTT. Translated: CASSLLLNNQPQHF.